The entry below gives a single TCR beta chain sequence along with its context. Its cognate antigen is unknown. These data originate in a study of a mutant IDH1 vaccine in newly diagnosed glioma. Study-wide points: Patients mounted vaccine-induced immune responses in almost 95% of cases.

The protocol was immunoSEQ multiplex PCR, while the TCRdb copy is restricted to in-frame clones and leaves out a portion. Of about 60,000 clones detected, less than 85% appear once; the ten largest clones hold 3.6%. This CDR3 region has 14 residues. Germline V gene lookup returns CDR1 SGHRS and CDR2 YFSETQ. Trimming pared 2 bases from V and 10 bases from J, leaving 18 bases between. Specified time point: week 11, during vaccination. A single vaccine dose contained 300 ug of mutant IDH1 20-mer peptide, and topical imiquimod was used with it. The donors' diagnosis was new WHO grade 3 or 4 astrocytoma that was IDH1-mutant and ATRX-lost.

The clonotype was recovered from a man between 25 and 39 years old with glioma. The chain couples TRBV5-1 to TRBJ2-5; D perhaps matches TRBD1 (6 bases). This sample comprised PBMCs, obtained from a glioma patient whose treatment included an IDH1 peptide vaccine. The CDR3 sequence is CASSFNPRQGHQYF. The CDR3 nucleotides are TGCGCCAGCAGCTTCAACCCGCGCCAGGGACACCAGTACTTC.